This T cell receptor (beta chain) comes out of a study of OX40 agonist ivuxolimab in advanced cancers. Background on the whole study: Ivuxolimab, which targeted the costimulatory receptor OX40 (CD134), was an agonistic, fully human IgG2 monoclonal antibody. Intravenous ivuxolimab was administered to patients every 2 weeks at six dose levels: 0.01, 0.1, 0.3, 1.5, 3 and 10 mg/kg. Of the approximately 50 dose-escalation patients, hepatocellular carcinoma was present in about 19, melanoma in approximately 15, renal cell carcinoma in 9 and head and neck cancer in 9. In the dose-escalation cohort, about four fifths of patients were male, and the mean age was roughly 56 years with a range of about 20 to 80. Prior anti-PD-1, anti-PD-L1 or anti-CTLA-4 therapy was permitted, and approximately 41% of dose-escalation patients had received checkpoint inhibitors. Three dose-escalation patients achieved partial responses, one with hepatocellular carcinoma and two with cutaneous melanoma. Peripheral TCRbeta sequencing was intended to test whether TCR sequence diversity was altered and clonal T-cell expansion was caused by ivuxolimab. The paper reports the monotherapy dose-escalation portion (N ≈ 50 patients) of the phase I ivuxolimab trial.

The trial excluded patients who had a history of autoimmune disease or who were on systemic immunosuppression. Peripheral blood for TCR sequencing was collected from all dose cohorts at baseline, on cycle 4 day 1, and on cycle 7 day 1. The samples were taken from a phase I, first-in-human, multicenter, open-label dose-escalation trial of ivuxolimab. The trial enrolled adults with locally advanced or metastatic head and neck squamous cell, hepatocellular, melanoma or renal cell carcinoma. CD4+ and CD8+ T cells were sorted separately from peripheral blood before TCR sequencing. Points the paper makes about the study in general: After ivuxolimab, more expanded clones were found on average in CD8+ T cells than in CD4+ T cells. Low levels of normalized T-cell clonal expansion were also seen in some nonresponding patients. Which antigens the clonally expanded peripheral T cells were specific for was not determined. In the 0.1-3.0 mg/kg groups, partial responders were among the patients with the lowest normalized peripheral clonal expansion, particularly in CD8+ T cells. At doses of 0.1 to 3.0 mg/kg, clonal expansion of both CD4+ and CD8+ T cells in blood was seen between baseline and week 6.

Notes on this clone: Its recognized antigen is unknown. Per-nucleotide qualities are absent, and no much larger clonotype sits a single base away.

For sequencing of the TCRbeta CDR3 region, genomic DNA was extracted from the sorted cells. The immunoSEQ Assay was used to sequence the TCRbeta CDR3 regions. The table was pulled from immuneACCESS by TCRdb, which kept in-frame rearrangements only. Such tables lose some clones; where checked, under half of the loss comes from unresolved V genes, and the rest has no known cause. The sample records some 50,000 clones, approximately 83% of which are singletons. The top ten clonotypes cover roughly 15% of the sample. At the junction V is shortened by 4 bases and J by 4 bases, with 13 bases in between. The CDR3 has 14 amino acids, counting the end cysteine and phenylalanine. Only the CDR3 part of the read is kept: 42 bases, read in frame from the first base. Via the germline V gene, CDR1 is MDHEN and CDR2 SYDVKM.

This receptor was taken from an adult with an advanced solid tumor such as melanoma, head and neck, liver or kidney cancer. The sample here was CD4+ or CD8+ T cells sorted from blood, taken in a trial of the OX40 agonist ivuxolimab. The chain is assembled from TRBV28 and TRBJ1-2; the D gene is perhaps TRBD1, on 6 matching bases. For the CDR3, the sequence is CASSSGQELYGYTF. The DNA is TGTGCCAGCAGTTCGGGACAAGAACTCTATGGCTACACCTTC.